The entry that follows covers one TCR beta chain sequence. The data stem from a study of T cell changes during pregnancy in multiple sclerosis. Looked up from germline, CDR1 is MDHEN and CDR2 is SYDVKM. Trimming at V came to 1 base and at J to 6 bases, leaving 13 bases not matched to a gene. The CDR3 is 17 residues long. Sequenced by immunoSEQ multiplex PCR; TCRdb stores in-frame clones only, minus some. The sample includes about 57,000 clones, less than 95% of them seen just once. This clonotype originated in a female donor in good health, enrolled as a control in a pregnancy study. Sample: peripheral blood, taken after pregnancy. J is TRBJ1-2 and V is TRBV28, with TRBD1 matching over 8 bases. Here the CDR3 DNA reads TGTGCCAGCAGTTTATTAGAGGGGGTGGACAGGGAAAATGGCTACACCTTC. Residues: CASSLLEGVDRENGYTF.